Reported below is one T cell receptor (beta chain). Germline loops: CDR1 SGHVS, CDR2 FQNEAQ. This CDR3 region has 14 residues. Trimming cost V 1 base and J 2 bases, with 8 bases left between them. This entry belongs to a study of cytotoxic CD8 clonotypes in ibrutinib-treated CLL. Profiled with immunoSEQ multiplex PCR; TCRdb holds only in-frame clones, not every one. This table has 200,000 to 250,000 clones, roughly 73% appearing once. This chain uses TRBV7-8 with TRBJ1-2; D unresolved. The sequences come from PBMCs, collected after 12 months of ibrutinib treatment. The clonotype originates from a human donor with chronic lymphocytic leukemia. CDR3 DNA: TGTGCCAGCAGCTTAGTAGGCGCGAACTATGGCTACACCTTC. Translation: CASSLVGANYGYTF.